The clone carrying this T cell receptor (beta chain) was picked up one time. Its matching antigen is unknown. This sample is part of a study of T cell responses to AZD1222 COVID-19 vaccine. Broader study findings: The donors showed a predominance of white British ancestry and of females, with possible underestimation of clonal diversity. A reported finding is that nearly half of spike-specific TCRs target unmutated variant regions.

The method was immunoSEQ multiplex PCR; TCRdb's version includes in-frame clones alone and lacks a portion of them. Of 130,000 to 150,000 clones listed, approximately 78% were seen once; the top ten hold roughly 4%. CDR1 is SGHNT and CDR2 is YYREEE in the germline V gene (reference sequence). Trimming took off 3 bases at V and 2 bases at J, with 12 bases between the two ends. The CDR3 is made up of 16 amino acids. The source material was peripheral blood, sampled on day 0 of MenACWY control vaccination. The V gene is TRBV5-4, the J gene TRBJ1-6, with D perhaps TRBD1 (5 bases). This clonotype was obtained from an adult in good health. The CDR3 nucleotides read TGTGCCAGCAGCTGGGGCCTACCCACCTATAATTCACCCCTCCACTTT. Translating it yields CASSWGLPTYNSPLHF.